Each of the 13 T cell receptor beta chains below was sequenced from the same sample in a study of Graves' ophthalmopathy and Graves' hyperthyroidism. Transcripts of RNA were the source for amplifying TCR beta CDR3 regions. The first round was an RT-PCR with HTBI primers, and the second round was a multiplex PCR. TCRdb re-derived calls from the multiplex PCR reads in MiXCR, one entry per CDR3 protein. The sample lists 580,000 or so distinct CDR3 sequences; roughly 39% were seen once. The sequenced sample consisted of peripheral blood or thyroid tissue (not recorded which). The receptors shown here come from an adult man with Graves' hyperthyroidism.

This clonotype was observed at least ten times. The chain carries TRBV5-6 and TRBJ1-2, with D unresolved. The germline V gene has CDR1 SGHDT and CDR2 YYEEEE. This CDR3 region has 12 residues. Trimming cost V 1 base and J 6 bases, with 7 bases left between them. CDR3 loop: CASSLRTDGYTF. CDR3 coding DNA: TGTGCCAGCAGCTTGCGAACGGATGGCTACACCTTC.

This clonotype was recorded many times. V usage is TRBV12-3 or TRBV12-4 and J usage is TRBJ1-1, with D tentatively TRBD1 (5 bases). The CDR3 covers 14 residues. V was pared by 3 bases and J by 3 bases, with 11 bases between. The CDR3 DNA reads as TGTGCCAGCAGTTTTCTCCAGGGTTACACTGAAGCTTTCTTT. Its protein product is CASSFLQGYTEAFF.

The table lists this clonotype with many counts. V is TRBV28 and J is TRBJ2-5; the match to TRBD1 covers 9 bases. V was clipped by 3 bases and J by 4 bases; unmatched bases: 3. Germline CDR1 is MDHEN and CDR2 is SYDVKM. The CDR3 has 14 residues. CDR3 residues: CASSLGDRAETQYF. CDR3 DNA sequence: TGTGCCAGCAGTTTGGGGGACAGGGCAGAGACCCAGTACTTC.

The J gene is TRBJ1-1, the V gene TRBV7-8, with a tentative D call TRBD1 (5 bases). This CDR3 is 18 amino acids long. Between the trimmed V and J ends, which lost 5 bases and 4 bases, there was a span of 26 bases. Germline loops: CDR1 SGHVS, CDR2 FQNEAQ. CDR3 region: CASSAHTAGEGRVTEAFF. Written as DNA, the CDR3 is TGTGCCAGCAGCGCCCACACAGCGGGGGAAGGCAGGGTCACTGAAGCTTTCTTT.

The V and J genes are TRBV29-1 and TRBJ2-7; D may correspond to TRBD1 or TRBD2 (5 bases each). The germline V gene encodes CDR1 SQVTM and CDR2 ANQGSEA. The CDR3 has 14 amino acids. Trimming took 2 bases from V and 4 from J, leaving 15 bases between them. The CDR3 bases are TGCAGCGTTGAAAGGGCAGGGACCTCTTACGAGCAGTACTTC. Translating it yields CSVERAGTSYEQYF.

This clonotype was picked up many times. J is TRBJ2-7 and V is TRBV6-5; D remains unclear. V lost 2 bases and J lost 4, with 9 bases in between. The CDR3 has 13 residues. Germline lookup yields CDR1 MNHEY and CDR2 SVGAGI. This CDR3 is CASSYTHSYEQYF. CDR3 bases: TGTGCCAGCAGTTACACCCACAGTTACGAGCAGTACTTC.

This clonotype was found many times. The rearrangement joins TRBV24-1 to TRBJ2-7; TRBD2 matches 10 bases. The CDR3 has 14 amino acids. Germline assignment: CDR1 KGHDR and CDR2 SFDVKD. V trimming: 5 bases; J trimming: 5 bases; junction bases outside the gene matches: 5. The CDR3 sequence is CATSAGTSANEQYF. The CDR3 bases are TGTGCCACCAGTGCCGGGACTAGCGCTAACGAGCAGTACTTC.

V and J are TRBV10-3 and TRBJ1-1; TRBD1 is a possible D gene (6 bases). This CDR3 comprises 14 residues. Looked up from germline, CDR1 is ENHRY and CDR2 is SYGVKD. V gave up 0 bases and J gave up 6 bases, with 11 bases separating them. CDR3 bases: TGTGCCATCAGTGAGTCGTCCGGGGGCGCTGAAGCTTTCTTT. Protein sequence: CAISESSGGAEAFF.

On this clonotype itself: It may be a read error: a sequence one base away is much more abundant. J is TRBJ2-7 and V is TRBV7-2; 7 nucleotides align to TRBD2. V gave up 1 base and J gave up 2 bases; unmatched junction bases: 8. This CDR3 contains 16 residues. Germline V gene data show CDR1 as SGHTA and CDR2 as FQGNSA. CDR3 in DNA: TGTGCCAGCAGCTTAGAGGCGACTAGCAGGGCCTACGAGCAGTACTTC. This encodes CASSLEATSRAYEQYF.

The chain links TRBV20-1 to TRBJ2-7, with D perhaps assigned TRBD1 or TRBD2 (7 bases each). The better agreement between TRBJ2-1 and the DNA end casts doubt on the J call. Germline CDR1 and CDR2: DFQATT and SNEGSKA (reference sequence). The CDR3 runs to 15 residues. The CDR3 sequence: CSARDQGGGLNEQFF. CDR3 DNA: TGCAGTGCTAGAGATCAGGGGGGGGGCCTCAATGAGCAGTTCTTC.

V gene TRBV7-9 combines with J gene TRBJ2-5; D gene uncertain. V lost 2 bases, J lost 5 bases, and 12 bases lay in between. CDR3 length: 14 amino acids. The germline CDR1 and CDR2 sequences are SEHNR and FQNEAQ (reference sequence). CDR3 protein: CASSLFSRRETQYF. CDR3 nucleotide sequence: TGTGCCAGCAGCTTATTTTCCAGGCGTGAGACCCAGTACTTC.

The chain joins TRBV5-6 to TRBJ2-5; 12 positions match TRBD2. CDR3 length equals 17 residues. Germline values: CDR1 SGHDT, CDR2 YYEEEE. The V gene end was trimmed by 4 bases and the J gene end by 5 bases; junction bases not matched to a gene: 12. The CDR3 protein is CASSQAPTSGSRETQYF. In nucleotides, the CDR3 is TGTGCCAGCAGCCAAGCACCGACTAGCGGGAGTCGTGAGACCCAGTACTTC. Full variable domain (missing parts from reference TRBV5-6 and TRBJ2-5): DAGVTQSPTHLIKTRGQQVTLRCSPKSGHDTVSWYQQALGQGPQFIFQYYEEEERQRGNFPDRFSGHQFPNYSSELNVNALLLGDSALYLCASSQAPTSGSRETQYFGPGTRLLVL.

In this sample, this clonotype turned up many times. The chain combines TRBV29-1 with TRBJ1-2, with 9 bases fitting TRBD1. Trimming at V came to 6 bases and at J to 10 bases, leaving 6 bases not matched to a gene. The germline V gene has CDR1 SQVTM and CDR2 ANQGSEA. This CDR3 is built from 11 residues. CDR3 in amino acids: CSVRDRADYTF. The CDR3 nucleotides read TGCAGCGTCCGGGACAGGGCAGACTACACCTTC.